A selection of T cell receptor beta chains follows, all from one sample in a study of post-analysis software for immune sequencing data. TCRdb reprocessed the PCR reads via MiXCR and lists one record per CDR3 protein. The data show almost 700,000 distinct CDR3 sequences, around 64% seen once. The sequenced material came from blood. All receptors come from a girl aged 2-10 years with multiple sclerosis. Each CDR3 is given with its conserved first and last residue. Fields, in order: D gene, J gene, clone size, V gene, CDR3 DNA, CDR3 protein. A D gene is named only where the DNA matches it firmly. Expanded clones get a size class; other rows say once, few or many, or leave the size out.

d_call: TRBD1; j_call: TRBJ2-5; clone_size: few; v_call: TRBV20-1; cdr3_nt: TGCAGTGCTAGAGTAGGAACAGGGGGTTGGGAGACCCAGTACTTC; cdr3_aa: CSARVGTGGWETQYF
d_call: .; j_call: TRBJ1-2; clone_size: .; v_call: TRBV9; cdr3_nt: TGTGCCAGCAGCACCCTGACAGGAGGTAACTATGGCTACACCTTC; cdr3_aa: CASSTLTGGNYGYTF
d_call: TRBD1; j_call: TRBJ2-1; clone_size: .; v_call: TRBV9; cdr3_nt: TGTGCCAGCAGCCCTACCGGGACAGGGGGCTACAATGAGCAGTTCTTC; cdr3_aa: CASSPTGTGGYNEQFF
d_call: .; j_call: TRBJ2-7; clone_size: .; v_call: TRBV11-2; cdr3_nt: TGTGCCAGCAGCTTCCAAAGTCCCTACGAGCAGTACTTC; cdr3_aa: CASSFQSPYEQYF
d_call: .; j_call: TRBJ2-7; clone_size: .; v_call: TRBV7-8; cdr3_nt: TGTGCCAGCAGCTCCCTCTCTTGGCAGGGTGGCGGCGAGCAGTACTTC; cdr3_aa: CASSSLSWQGGGEQYF
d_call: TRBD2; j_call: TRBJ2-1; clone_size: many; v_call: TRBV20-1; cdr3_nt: TGCAGTGCTAGAGATCTCGGGACTAGCACGAATGAGCAGTTCTTC; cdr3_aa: CSARDLGTSTNEQFF
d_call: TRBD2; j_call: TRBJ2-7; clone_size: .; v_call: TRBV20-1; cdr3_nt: TGCAGTGCCCCCACTAGCGGCCACGAGCAGTACTTC; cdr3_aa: CSAPTSGHEQYF
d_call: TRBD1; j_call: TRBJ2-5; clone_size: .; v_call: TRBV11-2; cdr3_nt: TGTGCCAGCAGCCCGCCCGGGACAGGGAAAGAGACCCAGTACTTC; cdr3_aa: CASSPPGTGKETQYF
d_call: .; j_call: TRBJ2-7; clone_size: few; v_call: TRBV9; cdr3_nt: TGTGCCAGCAGCGTCAGGGGTTACGAGCAGTACTTC; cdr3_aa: CASSVRGYEQYF
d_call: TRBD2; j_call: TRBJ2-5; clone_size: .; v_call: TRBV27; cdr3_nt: TGTGCCAGCAGTCCCGGGACTAGCGGGAGGGCGGAACAGTACTTC; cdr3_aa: CASSPGTSGRAEQYF
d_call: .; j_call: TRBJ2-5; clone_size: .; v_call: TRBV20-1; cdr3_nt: TGCAGTGTTAGAGAGGGGGGAGAGACCCAGTACTTC; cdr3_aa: CSVREGGETQYF
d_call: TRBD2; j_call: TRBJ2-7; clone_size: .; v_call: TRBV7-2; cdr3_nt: TGTGCCAGCAGCCCCCAAGCGGGGGCCTACGAGCAGTACTTC; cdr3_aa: CASSPQAGAYEQYF
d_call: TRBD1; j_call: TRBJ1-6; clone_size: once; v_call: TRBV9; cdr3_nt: TGTGCCGGCAGCGTAACGGACAGGGGGGGTAATTCACCCCTCCACTTT; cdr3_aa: CAGSVTDRGGNSPLHF
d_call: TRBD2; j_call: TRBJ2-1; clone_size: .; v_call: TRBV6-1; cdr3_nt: TGTGCCAGCAGTGGGTCTAGCTGGACTAGTCAGGAGCAGTTCTTC; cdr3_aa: CASSGSSWTSQEQFF
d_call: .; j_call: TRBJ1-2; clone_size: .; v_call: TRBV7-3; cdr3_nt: TGTACCAGCAGCTTAGCCCCGGACAGCGGCTACACCTTC; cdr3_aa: CTSSLAPDSGYTF
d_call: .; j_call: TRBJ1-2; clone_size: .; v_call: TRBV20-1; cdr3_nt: TGCAGTGCTAGTGGAGGGTCTAACTATGGCTACACCTTC; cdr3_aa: CSASGGSNYGYTF
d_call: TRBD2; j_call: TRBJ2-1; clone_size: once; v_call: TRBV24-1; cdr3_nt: TGTGCCACCAGTGATTCAGGACTAGCGGACCTCAATGAGCAGTTCTTC; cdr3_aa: CATSDSGLADLNEQFF
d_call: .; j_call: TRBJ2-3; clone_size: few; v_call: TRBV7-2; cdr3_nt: TGTGCCAGCAGCCCCCTTGGGGCCGATACGCAGTATTTT; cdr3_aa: CASSPLGADTQYF
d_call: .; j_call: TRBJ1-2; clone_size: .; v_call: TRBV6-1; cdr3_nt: TGTGCCGCCAGGCCCAGCGGCCTACCTAATGGCTACACCTTC; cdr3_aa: CAARPSGLPNGYTF
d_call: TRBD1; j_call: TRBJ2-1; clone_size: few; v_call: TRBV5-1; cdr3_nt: TGCGCCAGCAGCTTGGAAGCTTTGGCAGGGGGCAATGAGCAGTTCTTC; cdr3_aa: CASSLEALAGGNEQFF
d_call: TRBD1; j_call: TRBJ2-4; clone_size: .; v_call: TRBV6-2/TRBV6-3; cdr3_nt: TGTGCCAGCAGTTACAACCGGGACAGCATAGCCAAAAACATTCAGTACTTC; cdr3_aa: CASSYNRDSIAKNIQYF
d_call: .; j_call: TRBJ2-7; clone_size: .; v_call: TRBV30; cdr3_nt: TGTGCCTGGAGTTTTCTCCCCAGGGACGAGCAGTACTTC; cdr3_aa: CAWSFLPRDEQYF